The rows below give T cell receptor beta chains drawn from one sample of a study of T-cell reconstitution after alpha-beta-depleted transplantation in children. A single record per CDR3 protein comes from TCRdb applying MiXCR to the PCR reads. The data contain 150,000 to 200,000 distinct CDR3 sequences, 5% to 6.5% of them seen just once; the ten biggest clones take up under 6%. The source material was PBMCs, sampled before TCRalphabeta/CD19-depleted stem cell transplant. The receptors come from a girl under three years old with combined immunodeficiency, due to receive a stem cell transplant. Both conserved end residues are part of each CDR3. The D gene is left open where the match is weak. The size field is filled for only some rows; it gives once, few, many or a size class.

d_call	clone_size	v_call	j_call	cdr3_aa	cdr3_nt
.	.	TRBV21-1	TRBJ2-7	CASLIPQGQVPYEQYF	TGTGCCAGCCTAATCCCTCAAGGCCAGGTCCCCTACGAGCAGTACTTC
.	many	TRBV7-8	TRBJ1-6	CASSRPIYRDNSPLHF	TGTGCCAGCAGCCGCCCCATATACAGGGATAATTCACCCCTCCACTTT
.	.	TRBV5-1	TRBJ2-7	CASSPAGGDYFYEQYF	TGCGCCAGCAGCCCTGCTGGGGGAGATTATTTCTACGAGCAGTACTTC
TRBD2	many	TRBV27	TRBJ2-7	CASSLTSGSYNEQYF	TGTGCCAGCAGTCTGACTAGCGGGAGTTATAACGAGCAGTACTTC
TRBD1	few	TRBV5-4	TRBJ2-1	CASSLWTGRGEQFF	TGTGCCAGCAGCTTGTGGACAGGAAGGGGTGAGCAGTTCTTC
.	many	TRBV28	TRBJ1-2	CASSVIPGHNYGYTF	TGTGCCAGCAGTGTCATCCCGGGACACAACTATGGCTACACCTTC
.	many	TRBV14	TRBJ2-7	CASSHTLASARGSYEQYF	TGTGCCAGCAGCCACACCTTGGCTAGCGCCCGTGGTTCCTACGAGCAGTACTTC
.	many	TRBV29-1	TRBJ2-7	CSVVEGNNYEQYF	TGCAGCGTTGTAGAGGGTAATAACTACGAGCAGTACTTC
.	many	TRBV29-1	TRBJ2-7	CSVTDSYEQYF	TGCAGCGTAACGGACTCCTACGAGCAGTACTTC
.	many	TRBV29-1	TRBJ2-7	CSVVSGEYEQYF	TGCAGCGTTGTATCGGGCGAGTACGAGCAGTACTTC
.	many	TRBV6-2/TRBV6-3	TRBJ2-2	CASSYSINTGELFF	TGTGCCAGCAGTTACAGTATTAACACCGGGGAGCTGTTTTTT
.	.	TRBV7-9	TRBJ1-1	CASSHLRREPEAFF	TGTGCCAGCAGCCATTTAAGGCGCGAGCCTGAAGCTTTCTTT
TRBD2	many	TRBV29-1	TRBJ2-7	CSVEVLAGGSYEQYF	TGCAGCGTTGAGGTACTAGCGGGAGGTTCCTACGAGCAGTACTTC
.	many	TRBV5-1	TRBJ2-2	CASSLKHAGGPNTGELFF	TGCGCCAGCAGCTTAAAACACGCCGGCGGACCGAACACCGGGGAGCTGTTTTTT
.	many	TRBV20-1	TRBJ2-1	CSASRGIKGEQFF	TGCAGTGCTAGTCGGGGGATCAAGGGTGAGCAGTTCTTC
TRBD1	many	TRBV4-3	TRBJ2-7	CASSHSGQAHEQYF	TGCGCCAGCAGCCATTCGGGACAGGCCCACGAGCAGTACTTC
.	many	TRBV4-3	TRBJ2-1	CASSQEGESSYNEQFF	TGCGCCAGCAGCCAAGAGGGGGAATCTTCCTACAATGAGCAGTTCTTC
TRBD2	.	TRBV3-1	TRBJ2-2	CASSPLAGLNTGELFF	TGTGCCAGCAGCCCCTTAGCGGGTCTAAACACCGGGGAGCTGTTTTTT
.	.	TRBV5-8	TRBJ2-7	CASSLTGFYYEQYF	TGTGCCAGCAGCTTGACAGGGTTCTACTACGAGCAGTACTTC
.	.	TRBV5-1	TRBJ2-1	CASSLGADLFPEQFF	TGCGCCAGCAGCTTGGGGGCGGACCTCTTTCCTGAGCAGTTCTTC
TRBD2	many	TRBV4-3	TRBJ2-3	CASSQDLAADTQYF	TGCGCCAGCAGCCAAGATCTAGCGGCAGATACGCAGTATTTT
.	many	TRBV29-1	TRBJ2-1	CSVEDVPLNRPNNEQFF	TGCAGCGTTGAAGACGTACCCCTGAACAGGCCGAACAATGAGCAGTTCTTC
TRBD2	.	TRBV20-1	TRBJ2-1	CSAWPGLAGSSYNEQFF	TGCAGTGCTTGGCCGGGACTAGCGGGGAGCTCCTACAATGAGCAGTTCTTC
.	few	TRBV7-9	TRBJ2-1	CASSLEADPYNEQFF	TGTGCCAGCAGCTTAGAAGCGGACCCCTACAATGAGCAGTTCTTC
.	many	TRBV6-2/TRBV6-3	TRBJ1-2	CASSQDSRDGYTF	TGTGCCAGCAGTCAGGACAGCAGGGATGGCTACACCTTC
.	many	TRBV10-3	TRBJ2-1	CAISESSGDEQFF	TGTGCCATCAGTGAGTCTTCAGGGGACGAGCAGTTCTTC
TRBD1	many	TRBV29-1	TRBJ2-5	CSALGTGSETQYF	TGCAGCGCTCTAGGGACAGGGAGCGAGACCCAGTACTTC
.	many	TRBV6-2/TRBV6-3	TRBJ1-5	CASRLGVYQPQHF	TGTGCCAGCCGGCTAGGGGTTTATCAGCCCCAGCATTTT
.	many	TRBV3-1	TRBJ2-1	CASSQDLPGLVYNEQFF	TGTGCCAGCAGCCAAGATCTTCCGGGACTTGTTTACAATGAGCAGTTCTTC
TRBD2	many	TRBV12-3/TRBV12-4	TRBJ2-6	CASGLAGGPSGANVLTF	TGTGCCAGCGGGCTAGCGGGAGGGCCTTCCGGGGCCAACGTCCTGACTTTC
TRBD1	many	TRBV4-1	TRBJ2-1	CASSQAPPQGVGSHEQFF	TGCGCCAGCAGCCAAGCCCCCCCGCAGGGGGTAGGGAGTCATGAGCAGTTCTTC
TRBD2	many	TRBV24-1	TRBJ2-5	CATSVNSGGASETQYF	TGTGCCACCAGCGTCAATAGCGGGGGGGCCTCGGAGACCCAGTACTTC
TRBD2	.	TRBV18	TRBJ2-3	CASSSSGLAAADTQYF	TGTGCCAGCTCATCCTCGGGACTAGCTGCGGCAGATACGCAGTATTTT
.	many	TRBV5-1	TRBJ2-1	CASSLVVGSSYNEQFF	TGCGCCAGCAGCTTGGTCGTGGGAAGCTCCTACAATGAGCAGTTCTTC
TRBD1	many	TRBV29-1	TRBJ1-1	CSVRDSNTEAFF	TGCAGCGTCCGGGACAGCAACACTGAAGCTTTCTTT
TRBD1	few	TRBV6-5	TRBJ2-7	CASSYDRDSYEQYF	TGTGCCAGCAGTTACGACAGGGATTCCTACGAGCAGTACTTC
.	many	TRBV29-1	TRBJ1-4	CSVLWSFELFF	TGCAGCGTCCTTTGGAGTTTCGAACTGTTTTTT
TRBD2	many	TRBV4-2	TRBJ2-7	CASSQVSGSDYEQYF	TGTGCCAGCAGCCAAGTTAGCGGGAGTGACTACGAGCAGTACTTC
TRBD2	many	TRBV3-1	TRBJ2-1	CASRTSSYNEQFF	TGTGCCAGCCGGACTAGTTCCTACAATGAGCAGTTCTTC
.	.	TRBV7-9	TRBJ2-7	CASSWEGDGYEQYF	TGTGCCAGCAGCTGGGAGGGGGACGGCTACGAGCAGTACTTC
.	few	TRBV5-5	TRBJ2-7	CASTLVVPTYEQYF	TGTGCCAGCACCTTAGTTGTCCCCACCTACGAGCAGTACTTC
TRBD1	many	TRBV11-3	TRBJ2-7	CASRQTGTVSSYEQYF	TGTGCCAGCAGACAGACCGGGACAGTGAGCTCCTACGAGCAGTACTTC
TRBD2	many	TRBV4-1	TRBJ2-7	CASSQAPGLDFYEQYF	TGCGCCAGCAGCCAGGCTCCGGGACTAGACTTCTACGAGCAGTACTTC
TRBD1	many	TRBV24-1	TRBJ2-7	CATSDGQGYEQYF	TGTGCCACCAGTGACGGACAGGGCTACGAGCAGTACTTC
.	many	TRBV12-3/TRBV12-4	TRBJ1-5	CASSRTGMHQPQHF	TGTGCCAGCAGCCGTACAGGGATGCATCAGCCCCAGCATTTT